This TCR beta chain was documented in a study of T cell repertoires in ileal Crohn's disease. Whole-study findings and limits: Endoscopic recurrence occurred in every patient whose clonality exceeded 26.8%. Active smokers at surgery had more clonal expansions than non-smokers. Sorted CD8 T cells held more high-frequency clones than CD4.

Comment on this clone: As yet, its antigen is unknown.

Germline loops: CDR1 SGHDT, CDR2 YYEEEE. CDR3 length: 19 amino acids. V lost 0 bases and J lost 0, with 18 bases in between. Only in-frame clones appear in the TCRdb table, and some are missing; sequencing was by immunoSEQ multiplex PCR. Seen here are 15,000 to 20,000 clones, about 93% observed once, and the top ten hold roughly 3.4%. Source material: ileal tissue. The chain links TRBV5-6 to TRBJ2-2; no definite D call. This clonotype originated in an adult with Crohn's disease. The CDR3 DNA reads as TGTGCCAGCAGCTTGGCCCCCCCGTCGTCAGGTCCGAACACCGGGGAGCTGTTTTTT. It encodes CASSLAPPSSGPNTGELFF.